The 21 T cell receptor beta chains presented below share a single source sample, sequenced in a study of T cell responses to AZD1222 COVID-19 vaccine. Measured with immunoSEQ multiplex PCR; TCRdb has only the in-frame clones, and not every one. Among over 150,000 clones, approximately 90% were seen once, and the ten largest hold approximately 3.7%. The sample in question was peripheral blood, obtained 28 days after the second AZD1222 dose. Source of these receptors: an adult who received the AZD1222 COVID-19 vaccine.

The CDR3 DNA is TGTGCCTGTAACAGGGTCAAGAGTTCACCCCTCCACTTT. This translates into CACNRVKSSPLHF. The V gene is TRBV30, the J gene TRBJ1-6; the D gene is possibly TRBD1 (6 bases). Germline CDR1 and CDR2: GTSNPN and SVGIG (reference sequence). The CDR3 runs to 13 residues. V was shortened by 6 bases and J by 9 bases, with 15 bases between the two germline ends.

V and J are TRBV11-1 and TRBJ2-1, with D possibly being TRBD2 (5 bases). There are 13 residues in the CDR3. Germline V gene sequence: CDR1 SGHAT, CDR2 FQDESV (reference sequence). V lost 0 bases and J lost 7, with 7 bases in between. Written as DNA, the CDR3 is TGTGCCAGCAGCTTAGCTCCGGGGAATGAGCAGTTCTTC. Translated, it gives CASSLAPGNEQFF.

The chain joins TRBV19 to TRBJ2-7; TRBD1 aligns across 10 bases. The J segment lost 0 bases and the V segment lost 6 bases, leaving 5 bases of the junction unmatched. CDR1 and CDR2 (germline): LNHDA, SQIVND (reference sequence). The CDR3 consists of 15 residues. The CDR3 sequence is CASRKDRGSSYEQYF. DNA for the CDR3: TGTGCCAGTAGAAAGGACAGGGGGTCCTCCTACGAGCAGTACTTC.

V is TRBV7-9 and J is TRBJ2-3, with 10 bases aligning to TRBD1. The CDR3 sequence is 18 residues long. The V and J ends lost 1 base and 5 bases, in that order; junction bases with no gene match: 12. Germline V gene data show CDR1 as SEHNR and CDR2 as FQNEAQ (reference sequence). The DNA of the CDR3 is TGTGCCAGCAGCTTAGGATCCTCCGGGACAGGGGTGAAAGATACGCAGTATTTT. Its translation is CASSLGSSGTGVKDTQYF.

The gene calls are TRBV5-1 and TRBJ1-1; perhaps TRBD1 as D (5 bases). Trimming removed 3 bases from V and 1 base from J, with 13 bases in between. The CDR3 runs 15 residues. Germline V CDR1 and CDR2: SGHRS, YFSETQ. CDR3 region: CASSSGWQGNTEAFF. CDR3 sequence (DNA): TGCGCCAGCAGCTCGGGGTGGCAGGGGAACACTGAAGCTTTCTTT.

The V gene is TRBV11-2, the J gene TRBJ2-1, with D possibly being TRBD2 (6 bases). Germline CDR1 reads SGHAT; CDR2 reads FQNNGV. This CDR3 contains 15 residues. Trimming took off 4 bases at V and 0 bases at J, with 10 bases between the two ends. The CDR3 DNA follows: TGTGCCAGCAGCTCGGGACTCCTCTCCTACAATGAGCAGTTCTTC. This encodes CASSSGLLSYNEQFF.

This chain connects TRBV6-1 to TRBJ1-1; D is possibly TRBD1 (5 bases). The CDR3 contains 16 residues. CDR1 and CDR2 (germline): MNHNS, SASEGT. The ends were cut back, 1 base at V and 11 bases at J, with 23 bases in the middle. The CDR3 region is CASSEVRGPSQFTAFF. The CDR3 region has the DNA TGTGCCAGCAGTGAAGTGAGGGGTCCTTCACAGTTTACGGCTTTCTTT.

This sequence joins TRBV5-4 and TRBJ2-7; D is perhaps TRBD2 (5 bases). Germline V gene lookup returns CDR1 SGHNT and CDR2 YYREEE (reference sequence). The CDR3 contains 13 residues. Trimming shortened V by 0 bases and J by 7 bases, and 11 bases separated the two germline ends. The CDR3 here is CASSLGGNWEQYF. The CDR3 DNA is TGTGCCAGCAGCTTGGGAGGGAATTGGGAGCAGTACTTC.

The chain combines TRBV9 with TRBJ2-6; 8 bases map to TRBD1. Germline V CDR1 and CDR2: SGDLS, YYNGEE. This CDR3 region has 18 residues. The trim removed 3 bases at V and 0 bases at J, leaving 8 bases unmatched. CDR3: CASSERAGGLSGANVLTF. The CDR3, as DNA: TGTGCCAGCAGCGAAAGGGCAGGGGGCCTCTCTGGGGCCAACGTCCTGACTTTC.

This clone was detected only a few times. This chain joins TRBV5-1 and TRBJ2-1, with unresolved D. Germline assignment: CDR1 SGHRS and CDR2 YFSETQ. This CDR3 region has 12 residues. Trimming pared 6 bases from V and 6 bases from J, leaving 10 bases between. This chain's CDR3 is CASTSVGNEQFF. In DNA, the CDR3 is TGCGCCAGCACCTCAGTGGGCAATGAGCAGTTCTTC.

V is TRBV5-1 and J is TRBJ2-7; 8 bases are shared with TRBD1. Germline loops: CDR1 SGHRS, CDR2 YFSETQ. Trimming removed 3 bases from V and 6 bases from J; junction bases left unmatched: 11. The CDR3 runs 15 residues. The CDR3 DNA sequence: TGCGCCAGCAGCTCGACAGGGGAAAGAGCCCTCGAGCAGTACTTC. This encodes CASSSTGERALEQYF.

The chain couples TRBV27 to TRBJ1-1, with D unclear. The V gene lost 7 bases and the J gene lost 4 bases, with 10 bases spanning the gap. This CDR3 contains 12 residues. Per germline, CDR1 MNHEY and CDR2 SMNVEV (reference sequence). CDR3 sequence: CASIGRSTEAFF. CDR3 coding DNA: TGTGCCAGCATCGGCAGATCCACTGAAGCTTTCTTT.

On this clone: Different DNA sequences within this sample yield the same CDR3. The rearrangement uses TRBV5-4 and TRBJ1-4; weak D call: TRBD1 (5 bases). V dropped 4 bases and J dropped 0 bases, with 10 bases sitting between them. The CDR3 is 15 amino acids. Germline-derived CDR1 and CDR2 are SGHNT and YYREEE (reference sequence). The CDR3 sequence is CASSPGGTTNEKLFF. The CDR3 nucleotides read TGTGCCAGCAGCCCCGGGGGGACAACTAATGAAAAACTGTTTTTT.

This rearrangement joins TRBV9 to TRBJ1-6; D remains ambiguous. Germline loops: CDR1 SGDLS, CDR2 YYNGEE. The V and J ends lost 3 bases and 1 base respectively, with 5 bases between them. The CDR3 has 14 amino acids. Here the CDR3 DNA reads TGTGCCAGCAGCGCACGTTCCTATAATTCACCCCTCCACTTT. Its translation: CASSARSYNSPLHF.

This rearrangement joins TRBV2 to TRBJ2-7; TRBD2 matches at 7 bases. The J segment lost 0 bases and the V segment lost 4 bases, leaving 3 bases of the junction unmatched. Germline V CDR1 and CDR2: SNHLY, FYNNEI. The CDR3 has 14 residues. The CDR3 region is CASSGSGTSYEQYF. As DNA, the CDR3 is TGTGCCAGCAGTGGAAGCGGGACCTCCTACGAGCAGTACTTC.

This sequence joins TRBV12-5 and TRBJ2-5; no clear D gene. The CDR3 has 12 residues. From germline, CDR1 is LGHNT and CDR2 FRNRAP. Trimming took 2 bases from V and 5 from J, leaving 6 bases between them. The CDR3 coding sequence is TGTGCTAGTGGTTTGTTGACCGAGACCCAGTACTTC. This translates into CASGLLTETQYF.

This clone was seen only once. CDR3 in amino acids: CAWSPGQGIYEQYF. CDR3 sequence (DNA): TGTGCCTGGAGTCCGGGACAGGGGATCTACGAGCAGTACTTC. The chain uses TRBV30 and TRBJ2-7; 10 nucleotides agree with TRBD1. This CDR3 contains 14 residues. CDR1 and CDR2 from the germline V gene are GTSNPN and SVGIG (reference sequence). The ends lost 2 bases at V and 3 bases at J; junction bases unmatched: 4.

The chain joins TRBV3-1 (or the pseudogene TRBV3-2) to TRBJ2-5; 8 bases are shared with TRBD2. The CDR3 totals 18 residues. V trimming: 4 bases; J trimming: 5 bases; junction bases outside the gene matches: 18. Looked up from germline, CDR1 is LGHDT and CDR2 is YNNKEL (reference sequence). CDR3 protein: CASSPRTGGGLRSETQYF. The CDR3, as DNA: TGTGCCAGCAGCCCCCGGACTGGCGGGGGGCTGAGGTCGGAGACCCAGTACTTC.

The chain carries TRBV2 and TRBJ1-2, with 9 bases identical to TRBD1. The CDR3 loop spans 14 amino acids. Germline CDR1 is SNHLY and CDR2 is FYNNEI. J gave up 2 bases and V 9 bases, and 7 bases lay outside the gene matches. This chain's CDR3 is CASTGGANNYGYTF. DNA of the CDR3: TGTGCCAGTACAGGGGGCGCTAACAACTATGGCTACACCTTC.

V and J are TRBV28 and TRBJ2-3; 12 nucleotides line up with TRBD2. Per germline, CDR1 MDHEN and CDR2 SYDVKM. Trimming took 8 bases from V and 2 from J; bases not matched to a gene: 5. This CDR3 spans 15 amino acids. DNA for the CDR3: TGTGCCAGCCACCTAGCGGGAGGGCTCACAGATACGCAGTATTTT. It encodes CASHLAGGLTDTQYF.

The gene calls are TRBV11-2 and TRBJ2-3; maybe TRBD2 (6 bases). Germline V CDR1 and CDR2: SGHAT, FQNNGV. The V end lost 3 bases, the J end lost 6 bases, and 13 bases lay between the germline ends. The CDR3 is 14 residues long. CDR3 loop: CASSLGSGRDTQYF. The CDR3 nucleotides read TGTGCCAGCAGCTTGGGCTCGGGGAGGGATACGCAGTATTTT. The variable domain in full, with the rest retrieved from reference TRBV11-2 and TRBJ2-3, is EAGVAQSPRYKIIEKRQSVAFWCNPISGHATLYWYQQILGQGPKLLIQFQNNGVVDDSQLPKDRFSAERLKGVDSTLKIQPAKLEDSAVYLCASSLGSGRDTQYFGPGTRLTVL.